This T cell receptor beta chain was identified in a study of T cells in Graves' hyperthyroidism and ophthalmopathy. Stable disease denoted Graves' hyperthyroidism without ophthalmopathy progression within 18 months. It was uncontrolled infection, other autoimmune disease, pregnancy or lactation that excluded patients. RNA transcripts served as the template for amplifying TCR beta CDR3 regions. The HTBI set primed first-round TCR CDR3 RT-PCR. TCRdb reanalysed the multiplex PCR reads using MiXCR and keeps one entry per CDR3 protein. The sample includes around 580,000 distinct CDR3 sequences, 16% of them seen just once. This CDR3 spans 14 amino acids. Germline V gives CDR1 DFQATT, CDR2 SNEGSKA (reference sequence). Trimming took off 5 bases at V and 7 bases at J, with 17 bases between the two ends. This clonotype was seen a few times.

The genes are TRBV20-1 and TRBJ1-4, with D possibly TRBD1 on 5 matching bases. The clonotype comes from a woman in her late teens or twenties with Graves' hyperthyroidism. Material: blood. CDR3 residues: CSAPAGGRGEKLFF. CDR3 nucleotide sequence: TGCAGTGCTCCGGCGGGGGGACGGGGTGAAAAACTGTTTTTT.